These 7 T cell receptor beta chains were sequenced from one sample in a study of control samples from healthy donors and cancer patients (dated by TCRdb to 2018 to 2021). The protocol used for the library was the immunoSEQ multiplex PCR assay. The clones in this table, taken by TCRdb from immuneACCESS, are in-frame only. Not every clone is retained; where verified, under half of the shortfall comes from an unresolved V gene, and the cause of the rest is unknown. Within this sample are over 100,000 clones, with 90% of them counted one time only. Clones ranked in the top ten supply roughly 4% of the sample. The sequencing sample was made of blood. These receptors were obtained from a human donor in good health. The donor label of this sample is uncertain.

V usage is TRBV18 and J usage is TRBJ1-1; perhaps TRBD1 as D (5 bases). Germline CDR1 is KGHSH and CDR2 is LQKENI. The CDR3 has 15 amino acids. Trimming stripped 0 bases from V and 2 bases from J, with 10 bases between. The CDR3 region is CASSPPGRANTEAFF. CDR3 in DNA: TGTGCCAGCTCACCACCGGGACGGGCAAACACTGAAGCTTTCTTT.

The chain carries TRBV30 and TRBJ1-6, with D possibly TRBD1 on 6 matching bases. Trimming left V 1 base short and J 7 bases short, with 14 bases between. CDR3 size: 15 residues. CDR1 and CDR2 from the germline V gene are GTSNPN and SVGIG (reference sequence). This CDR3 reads CAWSGNRAPNSPLHF. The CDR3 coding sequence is TGTGCCTGGAGTGGAAACAGGGCGCCAAATTCACCCCTCCACTTT.

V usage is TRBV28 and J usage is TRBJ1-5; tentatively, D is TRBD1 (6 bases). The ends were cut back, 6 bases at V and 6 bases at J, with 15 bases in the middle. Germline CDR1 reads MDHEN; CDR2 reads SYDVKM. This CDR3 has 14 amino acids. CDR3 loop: CASRTTGSGQPQHF. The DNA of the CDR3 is TGTGCCAGCAGAACTACAGGGTCGGGTCAGCCCCAGCATTTT.

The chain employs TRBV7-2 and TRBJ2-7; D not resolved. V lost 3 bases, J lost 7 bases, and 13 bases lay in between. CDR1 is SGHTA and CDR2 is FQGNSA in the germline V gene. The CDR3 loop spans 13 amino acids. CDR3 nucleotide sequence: TGTGCCAGCAGCTTGTTTGATCTTGGGGAGCAGTACTTC. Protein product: CASSLFDLGEQYF.

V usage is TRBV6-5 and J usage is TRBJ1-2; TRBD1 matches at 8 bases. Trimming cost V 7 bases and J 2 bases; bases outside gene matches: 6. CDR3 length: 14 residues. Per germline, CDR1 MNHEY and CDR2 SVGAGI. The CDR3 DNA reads TGTGCCAGCACTCGGGACAGGACCAACTATGGCTACACCTTC. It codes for CASTRDRTNYGYTF.

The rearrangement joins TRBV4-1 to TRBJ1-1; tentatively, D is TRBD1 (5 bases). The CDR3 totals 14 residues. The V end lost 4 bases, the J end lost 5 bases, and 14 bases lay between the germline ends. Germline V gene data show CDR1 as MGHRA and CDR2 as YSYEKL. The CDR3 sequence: CASSRDHVWTEAFF. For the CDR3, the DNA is TGCGCCAGCAGCCGGGACCATGTATGGACTGAAGCTTTCTTT.

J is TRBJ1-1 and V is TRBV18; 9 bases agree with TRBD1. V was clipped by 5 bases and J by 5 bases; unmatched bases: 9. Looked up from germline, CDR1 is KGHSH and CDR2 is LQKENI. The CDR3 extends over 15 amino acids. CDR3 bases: TGTGCCAGCTCATCTGCACAGGGGGCGAAAACTGAAGCTTTCTTT. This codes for CASSSAQGAKTEAFF.